This TCR beta chain was recovered during a study of Tregs in tolerant kidney transplant recipients. General study results and limits: Changing PCR primers prevented nucleotide comparison between some patients' samples. Antigen-driven expansion was suggested because donor-specific Tregs expanded more than all Tregs in tolerant patients.

The V gene's germline CDR1 is LNHDA and CDR2 SQIVND (reference sequence). The CDR3 extends over 16 amino acids. Assay used: immunoSEQ multiplex PCR; TCRdb lists only in-frame clones, some missing. The table shows 100,000 or so clones, with under 95% occurring only once. In regard to this clone: Its cognate antigen is unknown.

Recipients received nonmyeloablative bone marrow transplants from related graft donors, with transient mixed chimerism. CD4+CD25+CD127- Tregs, CD4+CD25- non-Tregs, CD4 and CD8 cells were sorted. The chain is built from TRBV19 and TRBJ2-1, with a possible D match to TRBD1 (6 bases). The sequences come from CD4+ T cells from blood (PBMCs), collected 12 months after the transplant. The source is a human patient who received a combined kidney and bone marrow transplant. Some T cells may be the graft donor's. The CDR3 loop reads CATAKRDMSSYNEQFF. Here the CDR3 DNA reads TGTGCTACTGCCAAAAGGGACATGAGCTCCTACAATGAGCAGTTCTTC.